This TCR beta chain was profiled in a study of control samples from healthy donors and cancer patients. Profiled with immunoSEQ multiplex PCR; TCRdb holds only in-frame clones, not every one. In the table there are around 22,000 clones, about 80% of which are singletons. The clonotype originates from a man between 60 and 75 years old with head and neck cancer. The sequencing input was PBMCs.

CDR3 amino acids: CASSLTGAGGYTF. The CDR3 nucleotides are TGTGCCAGCAGTTTGACAGGGGCCGGGGGCTACACCTTC. The genes are TRBV6-5 and TRBJ1-2, with 8 bases fitting TRBD1. This CDR3 is built from 13 residues. Germline values: CDR1 MNHEY, CDR2 SVGAGI. With 4 bases clipped from V and 8 bases from J, the junction kept 6 bases outside the gene matches.